The 30 T cell receptor beta chains presented below share a single source sample, sequenced in a study of Graves' ophthalmopathy and Graves' hyperthyroidism (dated by TCRdb to about 2018). Sequencing was performed on an Illumina HiSeq 2000. TCR beta CDR3 regions were amplified from RNA transcripts for repertoire sequencing. A first-round RT-PCR used HTBI primers with the Qiagen OneStep RT-PCR kit, followed by a second-round multiplex PCR, size selection and purification. TCRdb trimmed the raw reads at Q25, called clones with MiXCR and kept productive beta chains. Each entry merges the rows of one CDR3 protein and shows their most common DNA and genes. Across this sample there are about 400,000 distinct CDR3 sequences, with roughly 18% seen only once. The ten biggest clones cover around 1.4% of the sample. The source material was peripheral blood. These receptors were taken from a woman younger than 35 with Graves' ophthalmopathy. Donor details come from another sample of the same person, matched by shared clones.

The chain is built from TRBV20-1 and TRBJ1-5; 8 nucleotides align to TRBD1. Germline loops: CDR1 DFQATT, CDR2 SNEGSKA (reference sequence). V shed 1 base, J shed 6 bases, and the junction held 8 bases outside the gene matches. The length of the CDR3 is 15 residues. The CDR3 is CSARGTGIVLQPQHF. The CDR3, as DNA: TGCAGTGCTAGAGGGACAGGGATAGTGCTTCAGCCCCAGCATTTT.

Many counts were recorded for this clonotype. The V and J genes are TRBV20-1 and TRBJ2-3; D ambiguous. Germline V gene lookup returns CDR1 DFQATT and CDR2 SNEGSKA (reference sequence). V was clipped by 3 bases and J by 6 bases, with 7 bases between them. The CDR3 contains 11 residues. CDR3 sequence reads: CSASPADTQYF. The CDR3 nucleotides read TGCAGTGCTAGTCCCGCGGATACGCAGTATTTT.

This clonotype was seen repeatedly, ten times or more. The chain couples TRBV12-3 or TRBV12-4 to TRBJ2-7; TRBD2 matches 12 bases. Unmatched junction bases numbered 3, after V lost 1 base and J lost 2 bases. CDR3 length: 16 residues. The DNA for the CDR3 is TGTGCCAGCAGTTTAGGCCCTAGCGGGGGGGCCTACGAGCAGTACTTC. This translates into CASSLGPSGGAYEQYF.

Ten or more counts support this clonotype. The V call is TRBV30, the J call TRBJ2-4, with 7 positions matching TRBD2. The CDR3 totals 14 residues. The germline V gene has CDR1 GTSNPN and CDR2 SVGIG (reference sequence). Trimming took 4 bases from V and 0 from J; bases not matched to a gene: 3. The CDR3 bases are TGTGCCTGGACGCGGGGGATAGCCAAAAACATTCAGTACTTC. This sequence encodes CAWTRGIAKNIQYF.

This clonotype has at least ten counts. The chain couples TRBV30 to TRBJ1-5; TRBD1 aligns across 8 bases. Germline V gene data show CDR1 as GTSNPN and CDR2 as SVGIG (reference sequence). The CDR3 spans 15 residues. V was clipped by 3 bases and J by 5 bases; unmatched bases: 9. The DNA of the CDR3 is TGTGCCTGGAGCGATCCGGACAGGGACCATCAGCCCCAGCATTTT. Its translation is CAWSDPDRDHQPQHF.

This clonotype appeared many times. The chain joins TRBV20-1 to TRBJ1-6; TRBD1 is a possible D gene (5 bases). The CDR3 loop spans 13 amino acids. Germline CDR1 is DFQATT and CDR2 is SNEGSKA (reference sequence). V shed 4 bases and J shed 8 bases, with 12 bases lying between them. CDR3 region: CSATLPGDSPLHF. CDR3 bases: TGCAGTGCTACCCTACCGGGGGATTCACCCCTCCACTTT.

This clonotype was seen at least ten times. V gene TRBV20-1 combines with J gene TRBJ2-2; D unresolved. The length of the CDR3 is 13 residues. V was clipped by 6 bases and J by 6 bases, with 14 bases between them. The germline V gene encodes CDR1 DFQATT and CDR2 SNEGSKA (reference sequence). CDR3 in amino acids: CSAEDTAAGELFF. The CDR3 DNA sequence: TGCAGTGCAGAGGATACCGCGGCCGGGGAGCTGTTTTTT.

Ten or more counts support this clonotype. The gene calls are TRBV11-2 and TRBJ1-1, with 12 bases that match TRBD1. Per germline, CDR1 SGHAT and CDR2 FQNNGV. The CDR3 is 15 residues long. J lost 4 bases, V lost 5 bases, and 5 bases had no gene match. The CDR3: CASSRDRGPGTEAFF. The CDR3 DNA follows: TGTGCCAGCAGCAGGGACAGGGGGCCGGGCACTGAAGCTTTCTTT. The variable domain in full, with the rest retrieved from reference TRBV11-2 and TRBJ1-1, is EAGVAQSPRYKIIEKRQSVAFWCNPISGHATLYWYQQILGQGPKLLIQFQNNGVVDDSQLPKDRFSAERLKGVDSTLKIQPAKLEDSAVYLCASSRDRGPGTEAFFGQGTRLTVV.

This clonotype was seen repeatedly, ten times or more. V gene TRBV6-5 combines with J gene TRBJ1-5, with 8 bases matching TRBD1. CDR1 and CDR2 (germline): MNHEY, SVGAGI. CDR3 size: 14 residues. V lost 5 bases to trimming and J lost 6 bases; unmatched junction nucleotides: 6. The CDR3 sequence: CASSRGQGSQPQHF. The CDR3 nucleotides read TGTGCCAGCAGTCGCGGACAGGGTAGTCAGCCCCAGCATTTT.

This clonotype came up many times. The rearrangement uses TRBV27 and TRBJ2-2, with D uncertain. The CDR3 runs 14 residues. Trimming cost V 4 bases and J 1 base, with 7 bases left between them. CDR1 and CDR2 (germline): MNHEY, SMNVEV (reference sequence). The CDR3 sequence: CASSSLQNTGELFF. DNA of the CDR3: TGTGCCAGCAGTTCCTTACAGAACACCGGGGAGCTGTTTTTT.

In this sample, this clonotype turned up many times. The chain uses TRBV3-1 and TRBJ1-5, with D tentatively TRBD1 (6 bases). The V end lost 1 base, the J end lost 7 bases, and 17 bases lay between the germline ends. The CDR3 loop spans 16 amino acids. Germline CDR1 and CDR2: LGHDT and YNNKEL (reference sequence). CDR3 nucleotide sequence: TGTGCCAGCAGCCAAGGCAGTGAGGGGGGAAGGCAGCCCCAGCATTTT. It is translated as CASSQGSEGGRQPQHF.

In its sample, this clonotype was seen many times. The gene calls are TRBV20-1 and TRBJ1-5; 10 nucleotides line up with TRBD1. V was pared by 5 bases and J by 4 bases, with 5 bases of the junction left unmatched. Per germline, CDR1 DFQATT and CDR2 SNEGSKA (reference sequence). The CDR3 extends over 14 amino acids. CDR3 DNA sequence: TGCAGTGCTGGGGACAGGGGACGAAATCAGCCCCAGCATTTT. Its translation: CSAGDRGRNQPQHF.

This clonotype was found many times. CDR3 region: CATVGQGTTGELFF. CDR3 nucleotides: TGTGCCACCGTGGGACAGGGGACCACCGGGGAGCTGTTTTTT. The V gene is TRBV6-5, the J gene TRBJ2-2; 10 bases fit TRBD1. The CDR3 is made up of 14 amino acids. Looked up from germline, CDR1 is MNHEY and CDR2 is SVGAGI. After removal of 10 bases from V and 4 bases from J, the junction contained 6 bases not matched to a gene.

This clonotype was picked up many times. CDR3 coding DNA: TGTGCCAGTAGTCCCAACAGTAGACTCTACGAGCAGTACTTC. Translating it yields CASSPNSRLYEQYF. This sequence joins TRBV19 and TRBJ2-7, with D unresolved. In germline, CDR1 is LNHDA, CDR2 SQIVND (reference sequence). Trimming pared 5 bases from V and 3 bases from J, leaving 14 bases between. The CDR3 length is 14 residues.

This clonotype was recorded many times. The CDR3 spells CASSRSTSGNTGELFF. CDR3 nucleotides: TGCGCCAGCAGCCGCTCGACTAGCGGTAACACCGGGGAGCTGTTTTTT. V gene TRBV4-3 combines with J gene TRBJ2-2; 9 bases are shared with TRBD2. V lost 4 bases to trimming and J lost 2 bases; unmatched junction nucleotides: 5. CDR3 length: 16 amino acids. Germline V gene data show CDR1 as LGHNA and CDR2 as YSLEER.

This clonotype was picked up many times. The rearrangement uses TRBV7-3 and TRBJ1-3; 7 bases agree with TRBD1. Germline CDR1 is SGHTA and CDR2 is FQGTGA. Germline trimming cut 1 base from V and 7 bases from J; bases unmatched to any gene: 4. This CDR3 comprises 14 residues. As DNA, the CDR3 is TGTGCCAGCAGCTTAAACAGGGGTCTCAACACCATATATTTT. This gives the protein CASSLNRGLNTIYF.

This clonotype was recorded at least ten times. The rearrangement joins TRBV6-4 to TRBJ2-2; D unclear. The germline V gene encodes CDR1 MRHNA and CDR2 SNTAGT. This CDR3 region has 15 residues. V was cut by 3 bases and J by 6 bases, with 14 bases left in between. The chain's CDR3 is CASSESVLAAGELFF. CDR3 bases: TGTGCCAGCAGTGAATCGGTTCTGGCGGCCGGGGAGCTGTTTTTT.

The V gene is TRBV20-1, the J gene TRBJ2-5; possibly TRBD2 for D (5 bases). This CDR3 is 18 amino acids long. Per the germline V gene, CDR1 is DFQATT and CDR2 is SNEGSKA (reference sequence). The germline V and J ends were trimmed by 6 bases and 5 bases, with 31 bases remaining between them. DNA for the CDR3: TGCAGTGCAATCCCCTCAGGCGGGCCGAGAAATCTCGTGGAGACCCAGTACTTC. It specifies CSAIPSGGPRNLVETQYF.

In this sample, this clonotype turned up many times. The chain joins TRBV12-3 or TRBV12-4 to TRBJ2-7; D tentatively fits TRBD1 or TRBD2 (6 bases each). The CDR3 is made up of 18 amino acids. The ends were cut back, 3 bases at V and 7 bases at J, with 28 bases in the middle. CDR3 region: CASSLGLGVQGLSGEQYF. DNA of the CDR3: TGTGCCAGCAGTTTGGGACTGGGGGTACAGGGCCTCTCTGGTGAGCAGTACTTC.

This clonotype showed up many times. The chain joins TRBV30 to TRBJ2-5, with TRBD2 identical over 12 bases. Looked up from germline, CDR1 is GTSNPN and CDR2 is SVGIG (reference sequence). This CDR3 has 16 amino acids. V shed 1 base, J shed 7 bases, and the junction held 10 bases outside the gene matches. CDR3 nucleotide sequence: TGTGCCTGGAGTGGAACTAGCGGGGGGCCGGGTACGACCCAGTACTTC. Translated: CAWSGTSGGPGTTQYF.

This clonotype was recorded at least ten times. Just one base apart from a much larger clone, this may be a read error. The chain couples TRBV6-1 to TRBJ1-3; D is uncertain. V lost 6 bases to trimming and J lost 0 bases, with 12 bases between them. From germline, CDR1 is MNHNS and CDR2 SASEGT. There are 15 residues in the CDR3. Here the CDR3 reads CASSPHRSSGNTIYF. CDR3 coding DNA: TGTGCCAGCAGCCCCCATAGGAGCTCTGGAAACACCATATATTTT.

CDR3 amino acids: CSARDGTRQETQYF. The CDR3 DNA follows: TGCAGTGCTAGAGATGGGACTAGGCAAGAGACCCAGTACTTC. The chain combines TRBV20-1 with TRBJ2-5, with 8 bases matching TRBD2. The V and J ends lost 0 bases and 2 bases, in that order; junction bases with no gene match: 2. Germline CDR1 and CDR2: DFQATT and SNEGSKA (reference sequence). CDR3 length equals 14 residues.

The chain carries TRBV20-1 and TRBJ1-1; D is unclear. Germline CDR1 DFQATT, CDR2 SNEGSKA (reference sequence). There are 13 residues in the CDR3. The V gene lost 3 bases and the J gene lost 0 bases, with 8 bases spanning the gap. CDR3 sequence (DNA): TGCAGTGCTAGTCGGACGGTGAACACTGAAGCTTTCTTT. This codes for CSASRTVNTEAFF.

The table lists this clonotype with a count of one. This sequence joins TRBV20-1 and TRBJ1-1; a weak D match, TRBD1 (5 bases). Trimming removed 1 base from V and 1 base from J, with 10 bases in between. Germline values: CDR1 DFQATT, CDR2 SNEGSKA (reference sequence). This CDR3 region has 14 residues. CDR3 DNA: TGCAGTGCTAGAGGGGGCAGCGGGAACACTGAAGCTTTCTTT. This gives the protein CSARGGSGNTEAFF.

This clonotype was observed many times. The chain is built from TRBV18 and TRBJ2-5, with D perhaps assigned TRBD1 or TRBD2 (5 bases each). Per the germline V gene, CDR1 is KGHSH and CDR2 is LQKENI. V was shortened by 1 base and J by 3 bases, with 12 bases between the two germline ends. This CDR3 region has 15 residues. The CDR3 region is CASSPLRDVEETQYF. CDR3 bases: TGTGCCAGCTCACCACTGAGGGACGTTGAAGAGACCCAGTACTTC.

The CDR3 spells CASSFFGTRYTGELFF. The CDR3 coding sequence is TGTGCCAGCAGTTTTTTCGGGACACGATACACCGGGGAGCTGTTTTTT. This chain joins TRBV28 and TRBJ2-2; weak D call: TRBD1 (6 bases). This CDR3 comprises 16 residues. Trimming left V 3 bases short and J 3 bases short, with 14 bases between. Germline loops: CDR1 MDHEN, CDR2 SYDVKM.

This clonotype was observed a handful of times. The V call is TRBV9, the J call TRBJ1-1; D not certain. The CDR3 totals 15 residues. Trimming left V 0 bases short and J 5 bases short, with 14 bases between. Germline CDR1 is SGDLS and CDR2 is YYNGEE. The CDR3 loop reads CASSVGWGFRTEAFF. CDR3 DNA sequence: TGTGCCAGCAGCGTAGGGTGGGGATTTCGAACTGAAGCTTTCTTT.

In its sample, this clonotype was seen many times. The chain employs TRBV7-2 and TRBJ1-5; unclear D gene. Germline assignment: CDR1 SGHTA and CDR2 FQGNSA. This CDR3 contains 14 residues. The V and J ends lost 4 bases and 10 bases respectively, with 17 bases between them. The CDR3 spells CASSWYGPDKPQHF. The CDR3 DNA reads as TGTGCCAGCAGCTGGTATGGGCCAGACAAACCCCAGCATTTT.

The V call is TRBV7-2, the J call TRBJ1-1, with D unresolved. CDR3 length: 12 residues. The germline V and J ends were trimmed by 7 bases and 10 bases, with 16 bases remaining between them. Germline-derived CDR1 and CDR2 are SGHTA and FQGNSA. The CDR3 sequence is CASTPDSAGAFF. CDR3 bases: TGTGCCAGCACCCCGGACTCGGCCGGAGCTTTCTTT.

This clonotype was seen repeatedly, ten times or more. J is TRBJ2-7 and V is TRBV7-2; no clear D. The CDR3 has 14 residues. V lost 4 bases and J lost 1, with 11 bases in between. Germline loops: CDR1 SGHTA, CDR2 FQGNSA. The CDR3 protein is CASSWWPGSYEQYF. The DNA for the CDR3 is TGTGCCAGCAGCTGGTGGCCCGGATCCTACGAGCAGTACTTC.